A few counts support the clone carrying this TCR beta chain. These data belong to a study of blood T cell repertoires in COVID-19. Profiling relied on immunoSEQ multiplex PCR, and the TCRdb table lists in-frame clones only, not all of them. The sample shows 150,000 to 180,000 clones, around four fifths of them seen only once. Trimming stripped 5 bases from V and 4 bases from J, with 14 bases between. Germline-derived CDR1 and CDR2 are LNHDA and SQIVND (reference sequence). The CDR3 is 14 amino acids. J is TRBJ1-2 and V is TRBV19; D may be TRBD1 (6 bases). The sequence was obtained from a man aged 45-65 years who had recovered from COVID-19. Sequenced material: PBMCs or T cells enriched from blood (not recorded which). The CDR3 DNA sequence: TGTGCCAGTAGTCCACGCCAGGGGTCCTATGGCTACACCTTC. As protein: CASSPRQGSYGYTF.